Listed here are 17 T cell receptor beta chains from one sample, sequenced in a study of T cell responses to AZD1222 COVID-19 vaccine. This table comes from immunoSEQ multiplex PCR, and its TCRdb copy is limited to in-frame clones, with some not included. The table includes 100,000 to 150,000 clones, roughly 86% detected once. The sample here was peripheral blood, taken on day 0 of AZD1222 vaccination. All receptors derive from an adult in good health.

The chain has TRBV5-6 and TRBJ2-7, with TRBD1 matching over 11 bases. Germline-derived CDR1 and CDR2 are SGHDT and YYEEEE. This CDR3 contains 16 residues. The junction had 9 bases not matched to a gene; V was cut back by 0 bases and J by 7 bases. The CDR3 is CASSLASDRGRREQYF. CDR3 DNA: TGTGCCAGCAGCTTGGCCTCGGACAGGGGGCGCAGGGAGCAGTACTTC.

The V and J genes are TRBV24-1 and TRBJ2-2; D is undetermined. Looked up from germline, CDR1 is KGHDR and CDR2 is SFDVKD. The CDR3 covers 17 residues. The V end was cut by 4 bases, the J end by 0 bases, with 14 bases between. DNA for the CDR3: TGTGCCACCAGTGAGGCCCCTGGCGGCGCGAACACCGGGGAGCTGTTTTTT. Translating it yields CATSEAPGGANTGELFF.

CDR3 loop: CASSIRTSGRVMFF. The CDR3 bases are TGCGCCAGCAGCATCCGGACTAGCGGACGGGTTATGTTCTTC. The chain links TRBV5-1 to TRBJ2-1; TRBD2 matches 10 bases. After removal of 4 bases from V and 15 bases from J, the junction contained 13 bases not matched to a gene. In germline, CDR1 is SGHRS, CDR2 YFSETQ. CDR3 size: 14 residues.

The rearrangement links TRBV2 to TRBJ1-2; D remains ambiguous. This CDR3 contains 12 residues. V was shortened by 3 bases and J by 7 bases, with 9 bases between the two germline ends. Looked up from germline, CDR1 is SNHLY and CDR2 is FYNNEI. In DNA, the CDR3 is TGTGCCAGCAGTGATCGGCAGGTTGGCTACACCTTC. Protein sequence: CASSDRQVGYTF.

This sequence joins TRBV15 and TRBJ1-6; 7 nucleotides match TRBD1. The ends lost 0 bases at V and 10 bases at J; junction bases unmatched: 9. Germline CDR1 reads LNHNV; CDR2 reads YYDKDF (reference sequence). This CDR3 contains 16 residues. CDR3 residues: CATSRDPRQGGSPLHF. DNA for the CDR3: TGTGCCACCAGCAGAGATCCCCGGCAGGGGGGATCACCCCTCCACTTT.

This chain uses TRBV24-1 with TRBJ2-1; tentatively, D is TRBD2 (6 bases). The CDR3 length is 14 residues. V lost 0 bases to trimming and J lost 15 bases, with 17 bases between them. The germline V gene has CDR1 KGHDR and CDR2 SFDVKD. This chain's CDR3 is CATSDLGSERVPFF. The DNA for the CDR3 is TGTGCCACCAGTGATTTGGGGTCGGAGCGGGTGCCGTTCTTC.

V gene TRBV6-5 combines with J gene TRBJ1-4; the D gene is possibly TRBD1 (5 bases). The germline gives CDR1 MNHEY, CDR2 SVGAGI. This CDR3 has 14 amino acids. Trimming pared 6 bases from V and 0 bases from J, leaving 8 bases between. In nucleotides, the CDR3 is TGTGCCAGCAGGGGAGGGGCAACTAATGAAAAACTGTTTTTT. Encoded protein: CASRGGATNEKLFF.

In its sample, this clone was seen once. The chain is built from TRBV7-9 and TRBJ2-5; 13 positions agree with TRBD2. V shed 0 bases, J shed 5 bases, and the junction held 6 bases outside the gene matches. The CDR3 sequence is 17 residues long. CDR1 SEHNR and CDR2 FQNEAQ come from the germline V gene (reference sequence). As DNA, the CDR3 is TGTGCCAGCAGCTTAGCACTAGCGGGAGGGCACGGTGAGACCCAGTACTTC. It codes for CASSLALAGGHGETQYF.

The rearrangement links TRBV10-2 to TRBJ1-1; no firm D call. The CDR3 is 13 residues long. V was trimmed by 7 bases and J by 1 base, leaving 10 bases between them. Germline V gives CDR1 WSHSY, CDR2 SAAADI. The CDR3 here is CASMGYGNTEAFF. CDR3 nucleotides: TGCGCCAGCATGGGTTATGGGAACACTGAAGCTTTCTTT.

This chain uses TRBV5-1 with TRBJ1-3; D call uncertain. V lost 4 bases and J lost 0, with 23 bases in between. The length of the CDR3 is 19 residues. Germline CDR1 SGHRS, CDR2 YFSETQ. CDR3 nucleotide sequence: TGCGCCAGCAGCCCGGGAGACGTGCTCTACCTGAGCTCTGGAAACACCATATATTTT. It is translated as CASSPGDVLYLSSGNTIYF.

The J gene is TRBJ2-5, the V gene TRBV7-2, with 7 bases lining up with TRBD2. V lost 1 base, J lost 7 bases, and 9 bases stayed unmatched. CDR3 length: 15 amino acids. The germline V gene encodes CDR1 SGHTA and CDR2 FQGNSA. This chain's CDR3 is CASSLEGGGWVTQYF. CDR3 DNA sequence: TGTGCCAGCAGCTTAGAAGGCGGGGGATGGGTGACCCAGTACTTC.

The rearrangement uses TRBV28 and TRBJ2-1; 14 nucleotides align to TRBD2. Germline CDR1 MDHEN, CDR2 SYDVKM. The CDR3 has 20 amino acids. Germline trimming cut 6 bases from V and 1 base from J; bases unmatched to any gene: 14. The CDR3 DNA follows: TGTGCCAGCAGCCGACCGGGACTAGCGGGGGACCAAGGATCCTACAATGAGCAGTTCTTC. Its protein is CASSRPGLAGDQGSYNEQFF. Full variable domain (rest looked up from reference TRBV28 and TRBJ2-1): DVKVTQSSRYLVKRTGEKVFLECVQDMDHENMFWYRQDPGLGLRLIYFSYDVKMKEKGDIPEGYSVSREKKERFSLILESASTNQTSMYLCASSRPGLAGDQGSYNEQFFGPGTRLTVL.

The V and J genes are TRBV5-4 and TRBJ2-7; 7 bases line up with TRBD1. Germline V CDR1 and CDR2: SGHNT, YYREEE (reference sequence). After removal of 3 bases from V and 7 bases from J, the junction contained 7 bases not matched to a gene. The CDR3 loop spans 13 amino acids. In DNA form, the CDR3 reads TGTGCCAGCAGCTCAACAACAGGGGTGGAGCAGTACTTC. Translated: CASSSTTGVEQYF.

This sequence joins TRBV2 and TRBJ1-5, with a tentative D call TRBD1 (6 bases). The CDR3 length is 15 residues. V shed 2 bases and J shed 7 bases, with 15 bases lying between them. CDR1 SNHLY and CDR2 FYNNEI come from the germline V gene. CDR3 nucleotides: TGTGCCAGCAGTGAAAGGGGGGCAGGGGAACAGCCCCAGCATTTT. It codes for CASSERGAGEQPQHF. Full variable domain (outside the CDR3, taken from reference TRBV2 and TRBJ1-5): EPEVTQTPSHQVTQMGQEVILRCVPISNHLYFYWYRQILGQKVEFLVSFYNNEISEKSEIFDDQFSVERPDGSNFTLKIRSTKLEDSAMYFCASSERGAGEQPQHFGDGTRLSIL.

The chain recombines TRBV7-9 with TRBJ1-5; tentative D call: TRBD1 (5 bases). This CDR3 has 16 amino acids. Germline V gene sequence: CDR1 SEHNR, CDR2 FQNEAQ (reference sequence). V gave up 5 bases and J gave up 0 bases, with 14 bases separating them. The CDR3 sequence is CASSNTGGDSNQPQHF. CDR3 bases: TGTGCCAGCAGCAACACCGGGGGGGATAGCAATCAGCCCCAGCATTTT.

The chain couples TRBV28 to TRBJ2-7, with unresolved D. This CDR3 spans 13 amino acids. V lost 5 bases and J 0 bases, leaving 8 bases between the germline ends. Germline V CDR1 and CDR2: MDHEN, SYDVKM. The CDR3: CASSPLFSYEQYF. In DNA form, the CDR3 reads TGTGCCAGCAGTCCATTGTTCTCCTACGAGCAGTACTTC.

This clone was seen only a few times. This chain joins TRBV28 and TRBJ1-1; 8 bases match TRBD1. V shed 3 bases, J shed 0 bases, and the junction held 9 bases outside the gene matches. This CDR3 has 17 amino acids. The germline V gene has CDR1 MDHEN and CDR2 SYDVKM. The CDR3 coding sequence is TGTGCCAGCAGTTTGACAGGGGTCCCATCGATGAACACTGAAGCTTTCTTT. It specifies CASSLTGVPSMNTEAFF.